Each of the 25 T cell receptor beta chains below was sequenced from the same sample in a study of blood T cell repertoires in COVID-19. Using immunoSEQ multiplex PCR, the repertoire was profiled, and TCRdb retains in-frame clones only, with some absent. The sample consists of more than 110,000 clones, 60% to 85% of them appearing once. Sequencing was carried out using peripheral blood. The receptors here all came from an elderly woman with active or convalescent COVID-19.

V gene TRBV18 combines with J gene TRBJ1-1; 9 nucleotides align to TRBD1. The junction had 3 bases not matched to a gene; V was cut back by 0 bases and J by 4 bases. Germline values: CDR1 KGHSH, CDR2 LQKENI. This CDR3 has 15 amino acids. The CDR3 nucleotides are TGTGCCAGCTCACCACCGAGGACAGGGGCCACTGAAGCTTTCTTT. It codes for CASSPPRTGATEAFF.

The DNA of the CDR3 is TGTGCCAGCAGCACCCCTGGGCGGCTCGAGGGCTCACCCCTCCACTTT. This sequence encodes CASSTPGRLEGSPLHF. The J gene is TRBJ1-6, the V gene TRBV5-4; the D is unclear. CDR1 and CDR2 (germline): SGHNT, YYREEE (reference sequence). Trimming pared 4 bases from V and 10 bases from J, leaving 21 bases between. This CDR3 comprises 16 residues.

This clone was counted a few times. The chain carries TRBV7-3 and TRBJ2-5, with 7 bases aligning to TRBD2. Germline V lookup: CDR1 SGHTA, CDR2 FQGTGA. This CDR3 region has 15 residues. Trimming at V came to 3 bases and at J to 4 bases, leaving 8 bases not matched to a gene. CDR3 nucleotides: TGTGCCAGCAGCTTGGGAGCGGGGCGGCGAGAGACCCAGTACTTC. It encodes CASSLGAGRRETQYF.

The chain is built from TRBV30 and TRBJ2-7, with TRBD1 matching over 10 bases. The CDR3 is 12 amino acids. The germline gives CDR1 GTSNPN, CDR2 SVGIG (reference sequence). V lost 5 bases, J lost 4 bases, and 2 bases stayed unmatched. CDR3 DNA sequence: TGTGCCTGGGCGGGACAGGGGTACGAGCAGTACTTC. Translated, it gives CAWAGQGYEQYF. Using reference TRBV30 and TRBJ2-7 for the parts outside the CDR3, the full variable domain is SQTIHQWPATLVQPVGSPLSLECTVEGTSNPNLYWYRQAAGRGLQLLFYSVGIGQISSEVPQNLSASRPQDRQFILSSKKLLLSDSGFYLCAWAGQGYEQYFGPGTRLTVT.

V usage is TRBV19 and J usage is TRBJ1-5; TRBD1 agrees at 8 bases. Germline V lookup: CDR1 LNHDA, CDR2 SQIVND (reference sequence). The CDR3 runs 16 residues. V lost 9 bases to trimming and J lost 1 base; unmatched junction nucleotides: 11. Written as DNA, the CDR3 is TGTGCCAGCTCTCTTTCCAGGGGGCGGAGCAATCAGCCCCAGCATTTT. This sequence encodes CASSLSRGRSNQPQHF.

The chain uses TRBV29-1 and TRBJ1-1, with D perhaps TRBD1 (5 bases). Trimming took 3 bases from V and 3 from J, leaving 17 bases between them. CDR3 length equals 15 residues. The germline V gene has CDR1 SQVTM and CDR2 ANQGSEA. CDR3 sequence (DNA): TGCAGCGTTGACCCCTCCCGGCAGGGCCACACTGAAGCTTTCTTT. Translating it yields CSVDPSRQGHTEAFF.

The genes are TRBV30 and TRBJ1-2; 8 bases are shared with TRBD1. Per germline, CDR1 GTSNPN and CDR2 SVGIG (reference sequence). The V and J ends lost 2 bases and 7 bases, in that order; junction bases with no gene match: 6. CDR3 length equals 13 residues. CDR3 DNA sequence: TGTGCCTGGAGTCCCCCAGGGGGCCTTGGCTACACCTTC. It yields the protein CAWSPPGGLGYTF.

The J gene is TRBJ2-1, the V gene TRBV5-1; 7 positions match TRBD1. The CDR3 extends over 13 amino acids. V was pared by 7 bases and J by 3 bases, with 4 bases of the junction left unmatched. Germline assignment: CDR1 SGHRS and CDR2 YFSETQ. CDR3 sequence: CASRDRDYNEQFF. The CDR3 DNA reads TGCGCCAGCCGGGACAGAGACTACAATGAGCAGTTCTTC.

This chain links TRBV19 with TRBJ2-1; 8 bases are a match to TRBD2. Germline V gene data show CDR1 as LNHDA and CDR2 as SQIVND (reference sequence). This CDR3 comprises 15 residues. V lost 6 bases and J lost 6; bases outside the gene matches: 10. This CDR3 is CASRQPAGASNEQFF. DNA for the CDR3: TGTGCCAGTAGACAGCCAGCGGGGGCGTCCAATGAGCAGTTCTTC.

This clone was seen a handful of times. V and J are TRBV21-1 and TRBJ1-2; the table calls TRBD1, which could not be checked here. TRBV21-1 is described as a pseudogene. This CDR3 comprises 15 residues. CDR3 in amino acids: CASSKSRRANYGYTF. The CDR3 DNA follows: TGTGCCAGCAGCAAATCGCGCAGGGCTAACTATGGCTACACCTTC.

This clone appeared a few times. J is TRBJ1-2 and V is TRBV5-1; D is ambiguous. Trimming pared 2 bases from V and 6 bases from J, leaving 17 bases between. This CDR3 has 15 amino acids. The germline gives CDR1 SGHRS, CDR2 YFSETQ. In DNA, the CDR3 is TGCGCCAGCAGCTTCACCGAATCGCGTTCCCATGGCTACACCTTC. Translated: CASSFTESRSHGYTF.

This clone was picked up one time. The chain joins TRBV6-5 to TRBJ2-3; the D gene is possibly TRBD2 (6 bases). Trimming stripped 0 bases from V and 5 bases from J, with 15 bases between. CDR1 and CDR2 (germline): MNHEY, SVGAGI. The CDR3 totals 16 residues. DNA for the CDR3: TGTGCCAGCAGTTACTCTCCGACGGGGGTAGGAGATACGCAGTATTTT. This gives the protein CASSYSPTGVGDTQYF.

V usage is TRBV18 and J usage is TRBJ2-7; D is possibly TRBD2 (7 bases). V was pared by 8 bases and J by 0 bases, with 14 bases between. There are 14 residues in the CDR3. The V gene's germline CDR1 is KGHSH and CDR2 LQKENI. The CDR3 DNA sequence: TGTGCCAGCCAAAAGGGGGGGTCCTCCTACGAGCAGTACTTC. This encodes CASQKGGSSYEQYF.

The genes are TRBV30 and TRBJ1-2; D is possibly TRBD1 (5 bases). The CDR3 runs to 14 residues. V lost 4 bases to trimming and J lost 8 bases, with 20 bases between them. Germline V CDR1 and CDR2: GTSNPN, SVGIG (reference sequence). The CDR3 reads CAWTLGATNPGYTF. DNA of the CDR3: TGTGCCTGGACCTTAGGGGCTACGAATCCGGGCTACACCTTC.

The rearrangement uses TRBV7-9 and TRBJ2-1; D gene uncertain. This CDR3 spans 13 amino acids. Deletions cut 3 bases from V and 10 bases from J, with 13 bases between. Germline V lookup: CDR1 SEHNR, CDR2 FQNEAQ (reference sequence). The CDR3 region has the DNA TGTGCCAGCAGCTTGAACCAGGTACGGGAGCAGTTCTTC. Translating gives CASSLNQVREQFF.

The chain employs TRBV6-2 or TRBV6-3 and TRBJ1-5, with TRBD1 matching over 7 bases. With 5 bases clipped from V and 7 bases from J, the junction kept 14 bases outside the gene matches. Germline V CDR1 and CDR2: MNHEY, SVGEGT. The CDR3 spans 16 residues. Here the CDR3 reads CASSRMVVGGTQPQHF. The CDR3 DNA sequence: TGTGCCAGCAGTCGAATGGTCGTAGGGGGCACGCAGCCCCAGCATTTT.

This clone has just one count. The chain carries TRBV7-2 and TRBJ1-6; no reliable D call. The CDR3 is 17 amino acids. Germline V gene lookup returns CDR1 SGHTA and CDR2 FQGNSA. Trimming took off 4 bases at V and 0 bases at J, with 13 bases between the two ends. CDR3 in amino acids: CASSSDKTSSYNSPLHF. CDR3 nucleotide sequence: TGTGCCAGCAGCTCAGACAAGACCAGCTCCTATAATTCACCCCTCCACTTT.

The genes are TRBV27 and TRBJ2-1, with 9 nucleotides matching TRBD1. CDR3 size: 13 residues. The V segment lost 2 bases and the J segment 9 bases; nucleotides outside the gene matches: 2. CDR1 and CDR2 from the germline V gene are MNHEY and SMNVEV (reference sequence). This chain's CDR3 is CASSLLQGAEQFF. As DNA, the CDR3 is TGTGCCAGCAGTTTACTACAGGGGGCTGAGCAGTTCTTC.

This clone was found a few times. The V gene is TRBV25-1, the J gene TRBJ2-5; TRBD1 matches at 7 bases. Germline V gene sequence: CDR1 MGHDK, CDR2 SYGVNS. The V and J ends lost 1 base and 3 bases, in that order; junction bases with no gene match: 8. This CDR3 has 16 residues. CDR3 in DNA: TGTGCCAGCAGTGAATCTTTAGGGGGACAGAAAGAGACCCAGTACTTC. This encodes CASSESLGGQKETQYF.

At least ten counts were recorded for this clone. The chain uses TRBV5-1 and TRBJ2-1; D is perhaps TRBD1 (6 bases). Germline V gene data show CDR1 as SGHRS and CDR2 as YFSETQ. This CDR3 is 13 amino acids long. The ends were cut back, 5 bases at V and 8 bases at J, with 14 bases in the middle. CDR3 nucleotide sequence: TGCGCCAGCAGAGGTCCAGGGGCGGATGAGCAGTTCTTC. Translating it yields CASRGPGADEQFF.

A few counts support this clone. The chain recombines TRBV9 with TRBJ2-1; 8 nucleotides match TRBD2. There are 14 residues in the CDR3. Germline CDR1 and CDR2: SGDLS and YYNGEE. Trimming at V came to 0 bases and at J to 12 bases, leaving 8 bases not matched to a gene. The CDR3 here is CASSVGGGGSVQFF. The CDR3 DNA follows: TGTGCCAGCAGCGTAGGTGGCGGGGGGTCTGTGCAGTTCTTC.

The chain couples TRBV6-5 to TRBJ1-2, with 8 bases identical to TRBD1. The germline V gene has CDR1 MNHEY and CDR2 SVGAGI. The CDR3 totals 13 residues. V shed 5 bases, J shed 6 bases, and the junction held 5 bases outside the gene matches. CDR3 in amino acids: CASSLGQGHGYTF. The DNA for the CDR3 is TGTGCCAGCAGTCTCGGACAGGGTCATGGCTACACCTTC.

This sequence joins TRBV7-6 and TRBJ2-5; 9 positions match TRBD2. The CDR3 has 15 amino acids. The V and J ends lost 2 bases and 5 bases, in that order; junction bases with no gene match: 6. In germline, CDR1 is SGHVS, CDR2 FNYEAQ. CDR3 loop: CASSLRRGGVETQYF. CDR3 bases: TGTGCCAGCAGCTTACGGCGGGGGGGCGTTGAGACCCAGTACTTC.

The chain joins TRBV9 to TRBJ1-2; D not resolved. Germline CDR1 reads SGDLS; CDR2 reads YYNGEE. With 1 base removed from V and 1 base from J, the gap between germline ends came to 11 bases. This CDR3 has 15 residues. The CDR3 region is CASSVYTRLNYGYTF. The CDR3 DNA follows: TGTGCCAGCAGCGTATATACCAGGCTTAACTATGGCTACACCTTC.

This clone came up many times. The chain is built from TRBV7-2 and TRBJ1-4; D perhaps matches TRBD1 (6 bases). Germline V gene sequence: CDR1 SGHTA, CDR2 FQGNSA. CDR3 length equals 16 residues. Deletions cut 6 bases from V and 7 bases from J, with 21 bases between. The CDR3 protein is CASSQNQGIRGEKLFF. In DNA form, the CDR3 reads TGTGCCAGCAGTCAAAACCAGGGGATTCGAGGTGAAAAACTGTTTTTT.